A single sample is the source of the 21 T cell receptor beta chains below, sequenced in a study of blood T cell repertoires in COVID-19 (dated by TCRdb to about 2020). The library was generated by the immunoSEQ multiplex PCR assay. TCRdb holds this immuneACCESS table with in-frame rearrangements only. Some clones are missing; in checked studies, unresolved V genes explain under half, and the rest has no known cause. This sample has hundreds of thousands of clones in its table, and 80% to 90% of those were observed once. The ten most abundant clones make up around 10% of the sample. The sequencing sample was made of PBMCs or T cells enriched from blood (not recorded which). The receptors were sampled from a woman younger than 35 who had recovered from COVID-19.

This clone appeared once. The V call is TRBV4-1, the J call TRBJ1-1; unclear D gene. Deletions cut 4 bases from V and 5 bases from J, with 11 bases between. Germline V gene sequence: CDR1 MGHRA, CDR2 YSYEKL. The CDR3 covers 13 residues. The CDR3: CASSLRTGTEAFF. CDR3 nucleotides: TGCGCCAGCAGCCTACGGACTGGAACTGAAGCTTTCTTT.

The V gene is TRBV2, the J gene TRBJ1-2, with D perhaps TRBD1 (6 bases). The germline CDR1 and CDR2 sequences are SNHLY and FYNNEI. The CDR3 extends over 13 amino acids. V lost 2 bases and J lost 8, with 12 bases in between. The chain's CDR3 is CASSENRVGGYTF. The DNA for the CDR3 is TGTGCCAGCAGTGAAAACAGGGTAGGAGGCTACACCTTC.

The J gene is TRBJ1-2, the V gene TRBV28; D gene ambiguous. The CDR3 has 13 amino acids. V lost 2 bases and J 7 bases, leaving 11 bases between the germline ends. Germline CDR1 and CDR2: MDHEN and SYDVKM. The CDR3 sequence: CASSLRSGVGYTF. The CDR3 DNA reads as TGTGCCAGCAGTTTAAGGTCCGGAGTTGGCTACACCTTC.

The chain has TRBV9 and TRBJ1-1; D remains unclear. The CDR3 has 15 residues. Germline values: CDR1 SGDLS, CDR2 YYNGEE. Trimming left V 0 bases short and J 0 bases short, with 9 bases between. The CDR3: CASSVEAGMNTEAFF. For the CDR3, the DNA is TGTGCCAGCAGCGTAGAGGCAGGCATGAACACTGAAGCTTTCTTT.

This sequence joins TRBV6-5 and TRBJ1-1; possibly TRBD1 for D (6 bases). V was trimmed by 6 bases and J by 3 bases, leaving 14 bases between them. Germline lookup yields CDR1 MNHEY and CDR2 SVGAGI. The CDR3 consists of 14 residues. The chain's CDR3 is CASRATGRDTEAFF. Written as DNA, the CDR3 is TGTGCCAGCAGAGCCACAGGGAGAGACACTGAAGCTTTCTTT.

CDR3 bases: TGTGCCAGCTCCAGCGGGACTAGCGGGCTCGAGCAGTACTTC. It codes for CASSSGTSGLEQYF. The gene calls are TRBV18 and TRBJ2-7, with TRBD2 matching 12 bases. CDR1 is KGHSH and CDR2 is LQKENI in the germline V gene. The CDR3 is 14 amino acids. Losses at the gene ends were 6 bases for V and 6 bases for J; bases not matched to a gene: 6.

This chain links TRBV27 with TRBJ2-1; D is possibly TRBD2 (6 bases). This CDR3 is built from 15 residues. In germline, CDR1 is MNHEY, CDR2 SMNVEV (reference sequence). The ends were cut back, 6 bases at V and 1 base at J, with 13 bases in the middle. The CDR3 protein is CASSRAGLSYNEQFF. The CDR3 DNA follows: TGTGCCAGCAGCCGAGCGGGCTTATCCTACAATGAGCAGTTCTTC.

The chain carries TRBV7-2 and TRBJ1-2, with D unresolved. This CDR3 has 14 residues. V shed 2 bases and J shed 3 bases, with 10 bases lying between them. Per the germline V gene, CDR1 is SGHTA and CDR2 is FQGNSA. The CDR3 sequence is CASSLSAADYGYTF. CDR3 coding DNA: TGTGCCAGCAGCTTAAGCGCGGCAGACTATGGCTACACCTTC.

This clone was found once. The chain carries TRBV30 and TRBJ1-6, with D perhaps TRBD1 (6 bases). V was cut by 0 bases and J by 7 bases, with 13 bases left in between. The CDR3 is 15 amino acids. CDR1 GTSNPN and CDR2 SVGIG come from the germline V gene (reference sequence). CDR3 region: CAWSVGQGSNSPLHF. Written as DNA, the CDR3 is TGTGCCTGGAGTGTAGGTCAGGGGAGCAATTCACCCCTCCACTTT.

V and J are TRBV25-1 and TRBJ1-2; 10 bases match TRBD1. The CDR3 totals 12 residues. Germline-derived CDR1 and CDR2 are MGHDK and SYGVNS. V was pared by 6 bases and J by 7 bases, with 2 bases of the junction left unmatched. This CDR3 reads CASRDRGLGYTF. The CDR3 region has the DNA TGTGCCAGCAGAGACAGGGGGCTTGGCTACACCTTC.

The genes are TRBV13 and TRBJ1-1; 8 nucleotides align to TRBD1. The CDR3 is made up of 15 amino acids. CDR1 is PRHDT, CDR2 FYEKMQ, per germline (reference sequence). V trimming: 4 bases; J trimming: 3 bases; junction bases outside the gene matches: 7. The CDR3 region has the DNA TGTGCCAGCAGCTCCGCAGGGGGCGCGGACACTGAAGCTTTCTTT. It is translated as CASSSAGGADTEAFF. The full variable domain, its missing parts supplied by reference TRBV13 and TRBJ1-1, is AAGVIQSPRHLIKEKRETATLKCYPIPRHDTVYWYQQGPGQDPQFLISFYEKMQSDKGSIPDRFSAQQFSDYHSELNMSSLELGDSALYFCASSSAGGADTEAFFGQGTRLTVV.

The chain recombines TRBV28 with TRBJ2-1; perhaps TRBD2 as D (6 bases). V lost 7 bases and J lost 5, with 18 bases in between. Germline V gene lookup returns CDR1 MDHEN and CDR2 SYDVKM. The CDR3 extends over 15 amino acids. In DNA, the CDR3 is TGTGCCAGCACCCTAGGAGGGTACCCCCACAATGAGCAGTTCTTC. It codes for CASTLGGYPHNEQFF.

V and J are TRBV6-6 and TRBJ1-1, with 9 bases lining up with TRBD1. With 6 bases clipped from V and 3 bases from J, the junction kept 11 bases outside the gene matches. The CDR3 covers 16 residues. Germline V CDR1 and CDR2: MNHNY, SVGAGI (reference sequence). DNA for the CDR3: TGTGCCAGCAGGTCAACAGGGGGCCCGTCGGACACTGAAGCTTTCTTT. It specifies CASRSTGGPSDTEAFF.

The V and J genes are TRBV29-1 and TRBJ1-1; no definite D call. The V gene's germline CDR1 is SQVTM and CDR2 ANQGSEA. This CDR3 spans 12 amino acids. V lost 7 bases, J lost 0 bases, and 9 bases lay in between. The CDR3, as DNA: TGCAGCGGATTGGGAGTGAACACTGAAGCTTTCTTT. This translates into CSGLGVNTEAFF.

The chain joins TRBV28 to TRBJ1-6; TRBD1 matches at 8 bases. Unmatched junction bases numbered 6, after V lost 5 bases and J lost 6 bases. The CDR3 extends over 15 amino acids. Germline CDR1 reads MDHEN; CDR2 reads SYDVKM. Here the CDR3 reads CASSPSTGGNSPLHF. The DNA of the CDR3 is TGTGCCAGCAGTCCGAGCACAGGGGGTAATTCACCCCTCCACTTT.

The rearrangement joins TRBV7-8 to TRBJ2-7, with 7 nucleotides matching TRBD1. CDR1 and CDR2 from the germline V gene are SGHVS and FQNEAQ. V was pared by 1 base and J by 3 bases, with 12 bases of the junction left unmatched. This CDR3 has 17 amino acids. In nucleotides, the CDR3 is TGTGCCAGCAGCTTAGGCCCGGGACAGTCCCTATTCTACGAGCAGTACTTC. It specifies CASSLGPGQSLFYEQYF.

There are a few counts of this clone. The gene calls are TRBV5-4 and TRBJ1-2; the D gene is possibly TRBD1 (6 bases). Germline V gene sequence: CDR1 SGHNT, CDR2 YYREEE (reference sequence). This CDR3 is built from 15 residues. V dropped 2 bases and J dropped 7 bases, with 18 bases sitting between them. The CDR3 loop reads CASSFVQGVGTGYTF. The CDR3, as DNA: TGTGCCAGCAGCTTCGTACAGGGAGTCGGTACTGGCTACACCTTC.

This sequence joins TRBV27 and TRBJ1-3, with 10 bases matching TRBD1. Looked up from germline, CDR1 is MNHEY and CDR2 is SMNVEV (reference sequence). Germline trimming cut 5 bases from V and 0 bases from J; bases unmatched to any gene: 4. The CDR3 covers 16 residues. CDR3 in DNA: TGTGCCAGCAGTCAGACAGGGGGCGACTCTGGAAACACCATATATTTT. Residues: CASSQTGGDSGNTIYF.

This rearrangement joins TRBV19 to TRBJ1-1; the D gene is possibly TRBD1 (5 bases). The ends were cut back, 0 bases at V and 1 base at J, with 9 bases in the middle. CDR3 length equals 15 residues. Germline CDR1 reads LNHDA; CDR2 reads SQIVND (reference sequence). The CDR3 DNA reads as TGTGCCAGTAGTATAGATGGCAGGGAGAACACTGAAGCTTTCTTT. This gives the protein CASSIDGRENTEAFF. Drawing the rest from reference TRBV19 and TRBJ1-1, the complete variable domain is DGGITQSPKYLFRKEGQNVTLSCEQNLNHDAMYWYRQDPGQGLRLIYYSQIVNDFQKGDIAEGYSVSREKKESFPLTVTSAQKNPTAFYLCASSIDGRENTEAFFGQGTRLTVV.

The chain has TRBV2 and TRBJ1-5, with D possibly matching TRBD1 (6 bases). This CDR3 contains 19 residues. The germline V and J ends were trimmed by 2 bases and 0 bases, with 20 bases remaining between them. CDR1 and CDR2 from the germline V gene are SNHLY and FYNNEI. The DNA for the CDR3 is TGTGCCAGCAGTGAAAAAAAGGGTCCAGGGGCTCTTAGCAATCAGCCCCAGCATTTT. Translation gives CASSEKKGPGALSNQPQHF.

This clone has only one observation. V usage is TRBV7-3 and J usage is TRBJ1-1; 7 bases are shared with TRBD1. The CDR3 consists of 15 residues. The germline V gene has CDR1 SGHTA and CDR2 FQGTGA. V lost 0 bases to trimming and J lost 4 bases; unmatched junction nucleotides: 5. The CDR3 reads CASSLTGGGGTEAFF. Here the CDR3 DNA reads TGTGCCAGCAGCTTAACCGGAGGGGGCGGCACTGAAGCTTTCTTT.